The clone carrying this T cell receptor beta chain was picked up one time. Its target is not known. The protocol was immunoSEQ multiplex PCR, while the TCRdb copy is restricted to in-frame clones and leaves out a portion. In the table there are approximately 240,000 clones, 90% to 95% of which are singletons. The length of the CDR3 is 14 residues. V lost 4 bases, J lost 7 bases, and 15 bases lay in between. The germline V gene has CDR1 SGHTS and CDR2 YDEGEE. This record comes from a study of cytomegalovirus exposure and HLA in healthy donors. Findings and limits, study-wide: In vitro experiments confirmed that a few CMV-associated chains were specific for CMV antigens. Most TCR sequences showed up rarely, but some public TCRs showed up in many donors.

Sequenced material: PBMCs. V gene TRBV5-8 combines with J gene TRBJ1-5; D not certain. The clonotype comes from a woman younger than 30 in good health and CMV-seronegative. CDR3 in DNA: TGTGCCAGCAGCCCCCGGGTCCCACGGCAGCCCCAGCATTTT. This sequence encodes CASSPRVPRQPQHF.